Following are 8 T cell receptor beta chains from one sample sequenced in a study of blood T cell repertoires in COVID-19. The table came from immunoSEQ multiplex PCR; TCRdb's copy has only in-frame clones and leaves some out. Among 60,000 to 70,000 clones listed, about 74% were seen once. Source material: peripheral blood. These receptors all stem from a woman aged 80 or over with acute or convalescent COVID-19.

The CDR3 spells CASRTSSGNTIYF. CDR3 coding DNA: TGTGCCAGCAGAACAAGCTCTGGAAACACCATATATTTT. This chain uses TRBV27 with TRBJ1-3; no reliable D call. Per the germline V gene, CDR1 is MNHEY and CDR2 is SMNVEV (reference sequence). Trimming took 6 bases from V and 0 from J, leaving 6 bases between them. This CDR3 comprises 13 residues.

The chain recombines TRBV11-2 with TRBJ2-7; 7 bases are a match to TRBD2. With V trimmed by 1 base and J by 3 bases, 6 bases remained unmatched. CDR3 length equals 15 residues. CDR1 SGHAT and CDR2 FQNNGV come from the germline V gene. The CDR3 spells CASSLVVGGLYEQYF. Written as DNA, the CDR3 is TGTGCCAGCAGCTTAGTGGTGGGAGGGCTCTACGAGCAGTACTTC. Using reference TRBV11-2 and TRBJ2-7 for the parts outside the CDR3, the full variable domain is EAGVAQSPRYKIIEKRQSVAFWCNPISGHATLYWYQQILGQGPKLLIQFQNNGVVDDSQLPKDRFSAERLKGVDSTLKIQPAKLEDSAVYLCASSLVVGGLYEQYFGPGTRLTVT.

The J gene is TRBJ2-7, the V gene TRBV6-5, with 9 bases fitting TRBD1. This CDR3 comprises 14 residues. Trimming took 6 bases from V and 6 from J; bases not matched to a gene: 9. Germline CDR1 MNHEY, CDR2 SVGAGI. CDR3 sequence (DNA): TGTGCCAGCAGCCGCTCCGGGACAGGGAGCGAGCAGTACTTC. Its translation: CASSRSGTGSEQYF.

This clone was observed a few times. J is TRBJ1-1 and V is TRBV28; tentative D call: TRBD1 (5 bases). The CDR3 totals 15 residues. CDR1 MDHEN and CDR2 SYDVKM come from the germline V gene. Trimming took 6 bases from V and 5 from J, leaving 19 bases between them. CDR3 in DNA: TGTGCCAGCAGGGTACAAAACACGGGGGTTACTGAAGCTTTCTTT. As protein: CASRVQNTGVTEAFF.

This clone was seen only once. This rearrangement joins TRBV5-1 to TRBJ2-1, with a weak D call TRBD2 (5 bases). There are 15 residues in the CDR3. V lost 0 bases, J lost 0 bases, and 7 bases lay in between. From germline, CDR1 is SGHRS and CDR2 YFSETQ. The CDR3 sequence: CASSLEGSSYNEQFF. The CDR3 DNA reads as TGCGCCAGCAGCTTGGAAGGGAGCTCCTACAATGAGCAGTTCTTC.

The chain carries TRBV7-9 and TRBJ2-1; D is possibly TRBD1 (5 bases). Trimming stripped 7 bases from V and 2 bases from J, with 15 bases between. Per germline, CDR1 SEHNR and CDR2 FQNEAQ (reference sequence). The length of the CDR3 is 15 residues. CDR3 sequence: CASTLSRGAYNEQFF. The CDR3 DNA is TGTGCCAGCACCCTTAGTAGGGGCGCCTACAATGAGCAGTTCTTC.

The chain combines TRBV18 with TRBJ1-1; tentatively, D is TRBD1 (6 bases). V dropped 4 bases and J dropped 2 bases, with 11 bases sitting between them. Germline V gives CDR1 KGHSH, CDR2 LQKENI. The CDR3 sequence is 14 residues long. The CDR3 loop reads CASSHLQGNTEAFF. CDR3 DNA sequence: TGTGCCAGCTCACATTTACAGGGTAACACTGAAGCTTTCTTT.

This clone has more than one count but fewer than ten. The chain has TRBV20-1 and TRBJ1-1; TRBD1 matches at 8 bases. This CDR3 has 11 amino acids. CDR1 is DFQATT, CDR2 SNEGSKA, per germline (reference sequence). Trimming cost V 2 bases and J 8 bases; bases outside gene matches: 1. CDR3 in amino acids: CSARRDREAFF. In DNA, the CDR3 is TGCAGTGCTAGACGGGACAGGGAAGCTTTCTTT.